The 10 T cell receptor beta chains below were found in one sample sequenced in a study of blood T cell repertoires in COVID-19. Libraries were prepared by immunoSEQ multiplex PCR; TCRdb keeps only in-frame clonotypes and omits some of them. The sample includes 110,000 to 150,000 clones, 86% of them seen just once. Sequenced material: PBMCs or T cells enriched from blood (not recorded which). These receptors were collected from a man aged 50 or older who had recovered from COVID-19.

This chain uses TRBV4-3 with TRBJ1-3, with 9 bases that match TRBD1. The germline gives CDR1 LGHNA, CDR2 YSLEER. The CDR3 totals 17 residues. Trimming cost V 4 bases and J 2 bases; bases outside gene matches: 9. CDR3 residues: CASSPSDRGFPGNTIYF. The CDR3 DNA sequence: TGCGCCAGCAGCCCTTCGGACAGGGGATTTCCTGGAAACACCATATATTTT.

Written as DNA, the CDR3 is TGTGCCAGCAGTTACGGGGGGACTAGCGTCAATGAGCAGTTCTTC. Translated: CASSYGGTSVNEQFF. This rearrangement joins TRBV6-5 to TRBJ2-1, with 10 nucleotides matching TRBD2. Germline CDR1 reads MNHEY; CDR2 reads SVGAGI. CDR3 length equals 15 residues. J lost 6 bases, V lost 2 bases, and 4 bases had no gene match.

This rearrangement joins TRBV9 to TRBJ2-1, with TRBD2 identical over 11 bases. There are 16 residues in the CDR3. J was trimmed by 2 bases and V by 2 bases; bases with no gene match: 3. Looked up from germline, CDR1 is SGDLS and CDR2 is YYNGEE. The CDR3 spells CASSVLAGGPYNEQFF. Here the CDR3 DNA reads TGTGCCAGCAGCGTTTTAGCGGGAGGGCCCTACAATGAGCAGTTCTTC.

The J gene is TRBJ1-5, the V gene TRBV28; no clear D. The V gene lost 3 bases and the J gene lost 5 bases, with 8 bases spanning the gap. CDR3 length equals 13 residues. The germline gives CDR1 MDHEN, CDR2 SYDVKM. The CDR3 region is CASSFQAHQPQHF. Here the CDR3 DNA reads TGTGCCAGCAGTTTCCAGGCCCATCAGCCCCAGCATTTT.

The chain carries TRBV6-5 and TRBJ1-1, with D maybe TRBD1 (6 bases). V was pared by 0 bases and J by 4 bases, with 12 bases between. CDR1 is MNHEY, CDR2 SVGAGI, per germline. The CDR3 covers 15 residues. The CDR3 is CASSYSSQGSTEAFF. In DNA, the CDR3 is TGTGCCAGCAGTTACTCGAGTCAGGGGTCCACTGAAGCTTTCTTT.

The chain uses TRBV7-9 and TRBJ1-3; no definite D call. Germline CDR1 and CDR2: SEHNR and FQNEAQ (reference sequence). V was clipped by 1 base and J by 0 bases, with 7 bases between them. This CDR3 spans 15 amino acids. CDR3: CASSLVTGSGNTIYF. CDR3 bases: TGTGCCAGCAGCTTAGTTACCGGCTCTGGAAACACCATATATTTT.

There are a few counts of this clone. This chain joins TRBV24-1 and TRBJ1-5, with D maybe TRBD1 (5 bases). The CDR3 is 13 amino acids. The germline V and J ends were trimmed by 7 bases and 1 base, with 7 bases remaining between them. Germline lookup yields CDR1 KGHDR and CDR2 SFDVKD. CDR3 bases: TGTGCCACCAGGGGGCGGAGCAATCAGCCCCAGCATTTT. Amino acid sequence: CATRGRSNQPQHF.

The chain couples TRBV18 to TRBJ1-2; 7 nucleotides match TRBD1. Germline V gene data show CDR1 as KGHSH and CDR2 as LQKENI. The J segment lost 1 base and the V segment lost 4 bases, leaving 9 bases of the junction unmatched. The CDR3 length is 16 residues. The DNA for the CDR3 is TGTGCCAGCTCACGACCGGGACAGAACAGTAACTATGGCTACACCTTC. It encodes CASSRPGQNSNYGYTF. The full variable domain, in which reference TRBV18 and TRBJ1-2 provide the parts outside the CDR3, is NAGVMQNPRHLVRRRGQEARLRCSPMKGHSHVYWYRQLPEEGLKFMVYLQKENIIDESGMPKERFSAEFPKEGPSILRIQQVVRGDSAAYFCASSRPGQNSNYGYTFGSGTRLTVV.

V and J are TRBV4-1 and TRBJ2-2, with D possibly being TRBD2 (5 bases). V lost 1 base to trimming and J lost 8 bases, with 14 bases between them. This CDR3 has 15 amino acids. Germline V CDR1 and CDR2: MGHRA, YSYEKL. CDR3 in DNA: TGCGCCAGCAGCCAAGCGGTCACTAGGGAAGGGGAGCTGTTTTTT. Its protein is CASSQAVTREGELFF.

This chain joins TRBV20-1 and TRBJ1-5; D is unresolved. The CDR3 runs 15 residues. CDR1 is DFQATT and CDR2 is SNEGSKA in the germline V gene (reference sequence). V lost 3 bases and J 0 bases, leaving 12 bases between the germline ends. CDR3 residues: CSASGSLYSNQPQHF. The CDR3 bases are TGCAGTGCTAGTGGGAGCCTTTATAGCAATCAGCCCCAGCATTTT.